These 8 T cell receptor beta chains share one sample of origin, sequenced in a study of T-cell reconstitution after alpha-beta-depleted transplantation in children. Unique molecular identifiers were incorporated into the prepared TCRbeta library. TCRdb ran MiXCR on the PCR reads and lists one entry per CDR3 protein. The sample contains approximately 200,000 distinct CDR3 sequences, roughly 14% of which appear only once. This material consisted of PBMCs from the stem cell graft donor, taken from the stem cell graft. The receptors shown here come from a human donor who donated a stem cell graft to a child with acute lymphoblastic leukemia.

This clonotype has ten or more counts. A junction end diverges from the germline sequence, so it may reflect a read error. The rearrangement uses TRBV20-1 and TRBJ2-7, with 13 bases aligning to TRBD2. Looked up from germline, CDR1 is DFQATT and CDR2 is SNEGSKA (reference sequence). CDR3 length equals 15 residues. The CDR3 sequence is CSADRTSGSSNEQYF. CDR3 DNA sequence: TGCAGTGCCGACCGGACTAGCGGGAGCTCCAACGAGCAGTACTTC.

This clonotype was picked up many times. The chain links TRBV28 to TRBJ1-1; D unclear. CDR1 is MDHEN and CDR2 is SYDVKM in the germline V gene. V lost 6 bases and J lost 8, with 10 bases in between. The CDR3 runs 11 residues. The CDR3 sequence is CASSFAMEAFF. CDR3 nucleotide sequence: TGTGCCAGCAGCTTCGCAATGGAAGCTTTCTTT.

The chain carries TRBV20-1 and TRBJ2-2; the D gene is possibly TRBD2 (6 bases). This CDR3 comprises 15 residues. Looked up from germline, CDR1 is DFQATT and CDR2 is SNEGSKA (reference sequence). V lost 0 bases and J 0 bases, leaving 8 bases between the germline ends. Here the CDR3 DNA reads TGCAGTGCTAGAGATATAGCGGCGAACACCGGGGAGCTGTTTTTT. Translation gives CSARDIAANTGELFF.

This clonotype was detected ten times or more. The gene calls are TRBV29-1 and TRBJ2-7; maybe TRBD1 (6 bases). With 4 bases removed from V and 4 bases from J, the gap between germline ends came to 14 bases. The CDR3 totals 13 residues. The V gene's germline CDR1 is SQVTM and CDR2 ANQGSEA. The CDR3 DNA is TGCAGCGTTGTAAAGGGGCAGGGGTACGAGCAGTACTTC. Translation: CSVVKGQGYEQYF.

This clonotype showed up many times. This chain uses TRBV12-3 or TRBV12-4 with TRBJ1-2; D is undetermined. The V end was cut by 1 base, the J end by 6 bases, with 6 bases between. This CDR3 has 12 residues. CDR3: CASSLVGDGYTF. Written as DNA, the CDR3 is TGTGCCAGCAGTTTAGTCGGGGATGGCTACACCTTC.

This clonotype was observed many times. This sequence joins TRBV7-9 and TRBJ1-4, with D perhaps matching TRBD1 (5 bases). The V gene lost 6 bases and the J gene lost 8 bases, with 13 bases spanning the gap. This CDR3 contains 13 residues. CDR1 is SEHNR, CDR2 FQNEAQ, per germline (reference sequence). The CDR3 loop is CASSRGESEKLFF. The CDR3 DNA sequence: TGTGCCAGCAGTCGAGGGGAGAGCGAAAAACTGTTTTTT.

This clonotype was seen ten or more times. This sequence joins TRBV12-3 or TRBV12-4 and TRBJ2-1; no definite D call. This CDR3 spans 14 amino acids. Trimming left V 5 bases short and J 6 bases short, with 14 bases between. CDR3 coding DNA: TGTGCCAGCAGTGCCAGTCCTAGGCCCAATGAGCAGTTCTTC. Its protein product is CASSASPRPNEQFF.

This clonotype was detected many times. The chain joins TRBV11-3 to TRBJ2-3; TRBD1 matches 11 bases. Trimming at V came to 2 bases and at J to 6 bases, leaving 4 bases not matched to a gene. This CDR3 spans 15 amino acids. Germline CDR1 reads SGHNT; CDR2 reads YENEEA. The CDR3 loop reads CASSLRGQGVDTQYF. CDR3 nucleotides: TGTGCCAGCAGCTTAAGGGGACAGGGGGTTGATACGCAGTATTTT.